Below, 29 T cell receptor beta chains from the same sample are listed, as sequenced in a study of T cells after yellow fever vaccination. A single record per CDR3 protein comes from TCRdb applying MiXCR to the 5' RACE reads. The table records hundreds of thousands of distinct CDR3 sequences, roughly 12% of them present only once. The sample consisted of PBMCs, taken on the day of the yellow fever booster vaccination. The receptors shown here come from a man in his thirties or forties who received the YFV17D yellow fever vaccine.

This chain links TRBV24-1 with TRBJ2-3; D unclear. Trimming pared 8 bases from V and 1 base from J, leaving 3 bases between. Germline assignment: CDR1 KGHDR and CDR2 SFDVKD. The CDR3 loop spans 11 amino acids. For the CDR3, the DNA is TGTGCCACCAACCGCACAGATACGCAGTATTTT. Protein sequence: CATNRTDTQYF.

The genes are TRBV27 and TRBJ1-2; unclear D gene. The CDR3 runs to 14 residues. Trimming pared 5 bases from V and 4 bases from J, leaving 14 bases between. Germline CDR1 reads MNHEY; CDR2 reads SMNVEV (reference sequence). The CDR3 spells CASSPRTGLYGYTF. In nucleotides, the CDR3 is TGTGCCAGCAGTCCACGGACGGGTCTCTATGGCTACACCTTC.

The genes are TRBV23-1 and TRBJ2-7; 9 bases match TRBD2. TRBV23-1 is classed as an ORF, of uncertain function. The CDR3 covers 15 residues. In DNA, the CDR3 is TGCGCACGACGGCGGGAGGGCCTTTTAGCCTACGAGCAGTACTTC. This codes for CARRREGLLAYEQYF.

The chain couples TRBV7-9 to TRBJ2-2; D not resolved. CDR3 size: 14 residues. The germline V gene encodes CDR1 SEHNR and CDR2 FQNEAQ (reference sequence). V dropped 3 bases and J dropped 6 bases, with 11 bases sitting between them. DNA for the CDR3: TGTGCCAGCAGCTTCTTCGTGGACGCCGGGGAGCTGTTTTTT. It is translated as CASSFFVDAGELFF.

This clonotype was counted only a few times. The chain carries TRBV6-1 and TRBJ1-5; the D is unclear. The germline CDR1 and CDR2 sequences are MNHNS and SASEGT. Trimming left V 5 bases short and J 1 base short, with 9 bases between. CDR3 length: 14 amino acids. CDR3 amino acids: CASSRTVSNQPQHF. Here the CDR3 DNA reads TGTGCCAGCAGTAGGACTGTCAGCAATCAGCCCCAGCATTTT.

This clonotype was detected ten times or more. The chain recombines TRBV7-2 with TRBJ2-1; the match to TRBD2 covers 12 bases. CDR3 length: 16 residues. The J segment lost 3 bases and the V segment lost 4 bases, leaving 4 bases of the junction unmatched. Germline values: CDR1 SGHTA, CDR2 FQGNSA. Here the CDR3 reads CASSSGLAGVYNEQFF. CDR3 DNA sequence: TGTGCCAGCAGCTCGGGACTAGCGGGCGTCTACAATGAGCAGTTCTTC.

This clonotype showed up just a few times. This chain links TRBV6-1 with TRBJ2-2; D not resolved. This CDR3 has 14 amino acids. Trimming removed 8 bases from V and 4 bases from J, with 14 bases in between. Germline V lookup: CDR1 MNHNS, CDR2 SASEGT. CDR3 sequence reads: CASFGRQGTGELFF. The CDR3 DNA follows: TGTGCCAGCTTTGGACGGCAAGGCACCGGGGAGCTGTTTTTT.

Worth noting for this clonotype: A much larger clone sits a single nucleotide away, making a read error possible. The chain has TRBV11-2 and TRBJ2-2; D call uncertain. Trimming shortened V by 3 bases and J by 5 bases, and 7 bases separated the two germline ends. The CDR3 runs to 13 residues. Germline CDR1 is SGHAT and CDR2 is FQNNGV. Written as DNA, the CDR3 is TGTGCCAGCAGCTTGGACGAGACCGGGGAGCTGTTTTTT. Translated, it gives CASSLDETGELFF. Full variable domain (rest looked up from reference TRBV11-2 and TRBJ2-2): EAGVAQSPRYKIIEKRQSVAFWCNPISGHATLYWYQQILGQGPKLLIQFQNNGVVDDSQLPKDRFSAERLKGVDSTLKIQPAKLEDSAVYLCASSLDETGELFFGEGSRLTVL.

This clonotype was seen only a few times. CDR3 residues: CSVNPRYLTSTDTQYF. CDR3 nucleotide sequence: TGCAGCGTTAACCCTCGCTACCTGACCTCCACAGATACGCAGTATTTT. The genes are TRBV29-1 and TRBJ2-3; D is uncertain. Trimming took 5 bases from V and 2 from J, leaving 20 bases between them. The germline CDR1 and CDR2 sequences are SQVTM and ANQGSEA. The CDR3 runs 16 residues.

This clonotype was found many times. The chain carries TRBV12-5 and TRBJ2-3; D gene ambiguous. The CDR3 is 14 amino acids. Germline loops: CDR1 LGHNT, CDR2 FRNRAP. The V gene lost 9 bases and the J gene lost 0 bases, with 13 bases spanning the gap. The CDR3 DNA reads TGTGCTAGCGCCCCCGGTCTAAGCACAGATACGCAGTATTTT. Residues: CASAPGLSTDTQYF.

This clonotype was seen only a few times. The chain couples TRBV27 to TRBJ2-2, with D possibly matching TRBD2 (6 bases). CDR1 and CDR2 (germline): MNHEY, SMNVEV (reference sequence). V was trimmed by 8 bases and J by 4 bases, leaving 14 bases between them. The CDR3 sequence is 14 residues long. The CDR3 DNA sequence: TGTGCCAGCGCCCGGGACTCTAGCACCGGGGAGCTGTTTTTT. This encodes CASARDSSTGELFF.

The chain's CDR3 is CATGLAGHNTDTQYF. Written as DNA, the CDR3 is TGTGCCACCGGGCTAGCGGGGCATAACACAGATACGCAGTATTTT. The chain couples TRBV24-1 to TRBJ2-3; 9 positions match TRBD2. V lost 9 bases to trimming and J lost 2 bases; unmatched junction nucleotides: 8. This CDR3 is built from 15 residues. The germline V gene has CDR1 KGHDR and CDR2 SFDVKD.

The DNA for the CDR3 is TGTGCCAGCAGCCTTACAGGGGTGAGAACAGATACGCAGTATTTT. It yields the protein CASSLTGVRTDTQYF. The chain joins TRBV27 to TRBJ2-3, with 7 bases identical to TRBD1. With 6 bases clipped from V and 3 bases from J, the junction kept 9 bases outside the gene matches. The CDR3 consists of 15 residues. Germline V gene sequence: CDR1 MNHEY, CDR2 SMNVEV (reference sequence).

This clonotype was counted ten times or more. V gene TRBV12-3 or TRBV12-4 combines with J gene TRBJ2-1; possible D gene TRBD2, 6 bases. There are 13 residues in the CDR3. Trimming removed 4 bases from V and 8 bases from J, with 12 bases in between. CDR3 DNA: TGTGCCAGCAGTTCGGGCCTAGCGCATGAGCAGTTCTTC. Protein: CASSSGLAHEQFF.

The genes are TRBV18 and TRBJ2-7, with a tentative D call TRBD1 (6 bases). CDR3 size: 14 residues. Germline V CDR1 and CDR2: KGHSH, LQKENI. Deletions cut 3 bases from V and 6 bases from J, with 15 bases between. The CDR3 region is CASSPTGQLFEQYF. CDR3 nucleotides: TGTGCCAGCTCACCGACGGGACAACTATTCGAGCAGTACTTC. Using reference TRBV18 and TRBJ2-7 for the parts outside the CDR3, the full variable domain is NAGVMQNPRHLVRRRGQEARLRCSPMKGHSHVYWYRQLPEEGLKFMVYLQKENIIDESGMPKERFSAEFPKEGPSILRIQQVVRGDSAAYFCASSPTGQLFEQYFGPGTRLTVT.

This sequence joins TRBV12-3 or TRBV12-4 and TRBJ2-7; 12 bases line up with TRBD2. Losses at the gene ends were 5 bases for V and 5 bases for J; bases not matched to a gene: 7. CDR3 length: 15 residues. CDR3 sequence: CASSPSLAGGDEQYF. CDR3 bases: TGTGCCAGCAGTCCATCACTAGCGGGAGGCGACGAGCAGTACTTC.

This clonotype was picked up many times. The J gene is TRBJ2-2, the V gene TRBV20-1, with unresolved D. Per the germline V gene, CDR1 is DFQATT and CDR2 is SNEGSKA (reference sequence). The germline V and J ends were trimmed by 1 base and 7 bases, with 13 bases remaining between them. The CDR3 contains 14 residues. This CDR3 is CSARGRGVDGELFF. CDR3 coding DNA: TGCAGTGCTAGAGGTCGTGGAGTAGACGGGGAGCTGTTTTTT.

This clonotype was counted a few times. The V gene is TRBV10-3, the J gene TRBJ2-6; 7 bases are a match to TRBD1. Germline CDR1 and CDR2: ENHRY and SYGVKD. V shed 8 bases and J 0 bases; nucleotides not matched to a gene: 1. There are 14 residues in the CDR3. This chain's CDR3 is CAIPGGSGANVLTF. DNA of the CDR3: TGTGCCATCCCAGGGGGCTCTGGGGCCAACGTCCTGACTTTC.

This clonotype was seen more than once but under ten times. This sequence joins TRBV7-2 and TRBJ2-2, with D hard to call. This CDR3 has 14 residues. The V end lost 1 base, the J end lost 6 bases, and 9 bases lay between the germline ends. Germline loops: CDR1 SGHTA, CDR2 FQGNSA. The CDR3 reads CASSLGGVAGELFF. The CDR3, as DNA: TGTGCCAGCAGCTTAGGGGGTGTGGCCGGGGAGCTGTTTTTT.

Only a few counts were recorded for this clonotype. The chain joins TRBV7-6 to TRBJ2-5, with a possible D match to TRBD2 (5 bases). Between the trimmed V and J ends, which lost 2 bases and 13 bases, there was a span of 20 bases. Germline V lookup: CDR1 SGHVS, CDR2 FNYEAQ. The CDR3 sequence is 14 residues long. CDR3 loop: CASSLSYRGSELYF. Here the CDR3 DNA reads TGTGCCAGCAGCTTATCTTATCGAGGGAGCGAGCTGTACTTC.

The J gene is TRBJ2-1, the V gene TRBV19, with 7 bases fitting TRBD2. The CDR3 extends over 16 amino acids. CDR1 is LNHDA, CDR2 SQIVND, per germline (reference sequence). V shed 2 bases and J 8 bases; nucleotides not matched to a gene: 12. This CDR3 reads CASSITAGARLDEQFF. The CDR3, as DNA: TGTGCCAGTAGTATAACGGCGGGAGCCAGACTGGATGAGCAGTTCTTC.

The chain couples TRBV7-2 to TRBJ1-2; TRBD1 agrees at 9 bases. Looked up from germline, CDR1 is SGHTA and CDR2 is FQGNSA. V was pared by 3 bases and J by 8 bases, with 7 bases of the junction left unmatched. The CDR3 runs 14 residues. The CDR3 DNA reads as TGTGCCAGCAGCTTTGGACAGGGGCTAGGAGGCTACACCTTC. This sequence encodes CASSFGQGLGGYTF.

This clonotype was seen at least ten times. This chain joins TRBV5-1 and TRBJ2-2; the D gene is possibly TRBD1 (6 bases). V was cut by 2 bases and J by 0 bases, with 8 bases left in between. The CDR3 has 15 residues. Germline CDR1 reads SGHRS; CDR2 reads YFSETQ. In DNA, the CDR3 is TGCGCCAGCAGCTTAGGGGGTACGAACACCGGGGAGCTGTTTTTT. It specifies CASSLGGTNTGELFF. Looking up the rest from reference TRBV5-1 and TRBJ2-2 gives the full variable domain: KAGVTQTPRYLIKTRGQQVTLSCSPISGHRSVSWYQQTPGQGLQFLFEYFSETQRNKGNFPGRFSGRQFSNSRSEMNVSTLELGDSALYLCASSLGGTNTGELFFGEGSRLTVL.

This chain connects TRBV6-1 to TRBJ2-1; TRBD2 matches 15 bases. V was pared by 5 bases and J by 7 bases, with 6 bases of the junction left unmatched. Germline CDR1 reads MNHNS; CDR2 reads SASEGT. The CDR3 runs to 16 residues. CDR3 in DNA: TGTGCCAGCAGTCCACTAGGGACTAGCGGGAGGAATGAGCAGTTCTTC. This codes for CASSPLGTSGRNEQFF.

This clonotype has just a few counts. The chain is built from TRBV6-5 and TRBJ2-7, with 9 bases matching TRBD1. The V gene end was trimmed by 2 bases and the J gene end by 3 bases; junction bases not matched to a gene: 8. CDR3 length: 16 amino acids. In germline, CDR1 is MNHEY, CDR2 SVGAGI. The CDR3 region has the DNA TGTGCCAGCAGTTACACCCGGCCGGGACAGGGCTACGAGCAGTACTTC. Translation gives CASSYTRPGQGYEQYF.

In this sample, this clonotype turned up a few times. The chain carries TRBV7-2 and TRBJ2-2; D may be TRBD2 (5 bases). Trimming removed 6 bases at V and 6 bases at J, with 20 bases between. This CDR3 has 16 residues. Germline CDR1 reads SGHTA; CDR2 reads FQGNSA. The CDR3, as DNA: TGTGCCAGCAGGACCTTGGCCGGGAACATGGCCGGGGAGCTGTTTTTT. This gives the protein CASRTLAGNMAGELFF.

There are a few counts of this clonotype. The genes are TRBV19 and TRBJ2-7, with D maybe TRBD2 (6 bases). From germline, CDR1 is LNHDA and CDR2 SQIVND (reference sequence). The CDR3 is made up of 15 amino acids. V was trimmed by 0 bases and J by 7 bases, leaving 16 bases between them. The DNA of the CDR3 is TGTGCCAGTAGTATAGACGGGAGCACCCATCGGGAGCAGTACTTC. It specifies CASSIDGSTHREQYF.

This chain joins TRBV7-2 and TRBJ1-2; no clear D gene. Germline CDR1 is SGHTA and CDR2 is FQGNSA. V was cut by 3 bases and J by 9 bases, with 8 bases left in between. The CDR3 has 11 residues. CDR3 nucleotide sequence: TGTGCCAGCAGCTTTTCAAGGAGCTACACCTTC. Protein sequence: CASSFSRSYTF.

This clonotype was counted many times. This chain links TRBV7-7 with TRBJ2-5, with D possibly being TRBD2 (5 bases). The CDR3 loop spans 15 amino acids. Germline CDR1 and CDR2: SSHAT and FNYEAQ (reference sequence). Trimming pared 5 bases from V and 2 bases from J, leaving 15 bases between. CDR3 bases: TGTGCCAGCAGCCGGGGTTCCGGGCCACAAGAGACCCAGTACTTC. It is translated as CASSRGSGPQETQYF.